The 10 T cell receptor beta chains listed next were all sequenced from one sample in a study of neurological immune-mediated disorders. TCRdb re-called the 5' RACE reads through MiXCR, storing one row per CDR3 protein. This table holds about 87,000 distinct CDR3 sequences, roughly 3.3% found once. Sequencing was done on a sample of PBMCs. These receptor sequences come from a woman between 50 and 59 years old with multiple sclerosis.

In its sample, this clonotype was seen many times. The CDR3, as DNA: TGTGCCAGCAGCTTAGCCGGGGGGGTGAATGAGCAGTTCTTC. Its translation: CASSLAGGVNEQFF. This sequence joins TRBV7-9 and TRBJ2-1; 8 bases agree with TRBD2. V gave up 0 bases and J gave up 7 bases; unmatched junction bases: 2. Per the germline V gene, CDR1 is SEHNR and CDR2 is FQNEAQ (reference sequence). The CDR3 extends over 14 amino acids.

The sample holds many counts of this clonotype. The rearrangement links TRBV20-1 to TRBJ2-7; D perhaps matches TRBD1 (5 bases). The CDR3 extends over 14 amino acids. Trimming pared 6 bases from V and 0 bases from J, leaving 15 bases between. Germline-derived CDR1 and CDR2 are DFQATT and SNEGSKA (reference sequence). This CDR3 is CSAPWKGHSYEQYF. The CDR3 coding sequence is TGCAGTGCCCCGTGGAAGGGGCACTCCTACGAGCAGTACTTC.

The table lists this clonotype with many counts. V gene TRBV20-1 combines with J gene TRBJ2-4; 7 positions agree with TRBD1. The CDR3 is made up of 15 amino acids. The junction had 8 bases not matched to a gene; V was cut back by 6 bases and J by 0 bases. Germline V gene lookup returns CDR1 DFQATT and CDR2 SNEGSKA (reference sequence). The CDR3 protein is CSATTGVVAKNIQYF. The CDR3 coding sequence is TGCAGTGCAACTACAGGGGTTGTAGCCAAAAACATTCAGTACTTC.

This clonotype was recorded at least ten times. J is TRBJ2-7 and V is TRBV5-1, with a tentative D call TRBD2 (5 bases). Germline V gene lookup returns CDR1 SGHRS and CDR2 YFSETQ. This CDR3 region has 13 residues. With 0 bases removed from V and 12 bases from J, the gap between germline ends came to 16 bases. CDR3 in amino acids: CASSLVGERRRYF. The CDR3 bases are TGCGCCAGCAGCTTGGTGGGAGAGCGGCGGCGGTACTTC.

The sample holds many counts of this clonotype. V usage is TRBV10-3 and J usage is TRBJ2-2, with 8 positions matching TRBD1. Losses at the gene ends were 2 bases for V and 5 bases for J; bases not matched to a gene: 4. The length of the CDR3 is 15 residues. The V gene's germline CDR1 is ENHRY and CDR2 SYGVKD. The CDR3, as DNA: TGTGCCATCAGTGAGGGGACAGGAGTAACCGGGGAGCTGTTTTTT. It translates to CAISEGTGVTGELFF.

This clonotype was seen repeatedly, ten times or more. The chain recombines TRBV6-2 or TRBV6-3 with TRBJ2-1; 8 positions agree with TRBD1. The CDR3 is 15 amino acids. Germline V gene sequence: CDR1 MNHEY, CDR2 SVGEGT. J was trimmed by 8 bases and V by 0 bases; bases with no gene match: 6. For the CDR3, the DNA is TGTGCCAGCAGTTACTCGATCGACAGGGGCTATGAGCAGTTCTTC. Encoded protein: CASSYSIDRGYEQFF.

This clonotype was recorded many times. The chain combines TRBV5-6 with TRBJ2-3; TRBD2 might be the D (6 bases). The length of the CDR3 is 16 residues. The ends were cut back, 2 bases at V and 0 bases at J, with 13 bases in the middle. Looked up from germline, CDR1 is SGHDT and CDR2 is YYEEEE. For the CDR3, the DNA is TGTGCCAGCAGCTTTGAGGCGGGGACTAGCACAGATACGCAGTATTTT. Protein product: CASSFEAGTSTDTQYF.

This clonotype appeared many times. The chain recombines TRBV7-2 with TRBJ2-7, with TRBD2 as a possible D gene (6 bases). Germline lookup yields CDR1 SGHTA and CDR2 FQGNSA. The V gene lost 1 base and the J gene lost 5 bases, with 15 bases spanning the gap. The CDR3 totals 15 residues. The CDR3: CASSLGIASAHEQYF. The CDR3 DNA is TGTGCCAGCAGCTTAGGGATCGCTAGCGCCCACGAGCAGTACTTC. Full variable domain (outside the CDR3, taken from reference TRBV7-2 and TRBJ2-7): GAGVSQSPSNKVTEKGKDVELRCDPISGHTALYWYRQSLGQGLEFLIYFQGNSAPDKSGLPSDRFSAERTGGSVSTLTIQRTQQEDSAVYLCASSLGIASAHEQYFGPGTRLTVT.

This clonotype was detected many times. This chain links TRBV5-1 with TRBJ1-2, with a possible D match to TRBD1 (5 bases). The CDR3 runs 13 residues. The germline V and J ends were trimmed by 0 bases and 8 bases, with 11 bases remaining between them. Looked up from germline, CDR1 is SGHRS and CDR2 is YFSETQ. The CDR3 DNA reads TGCGCCAGCAGCTTGGAGGGGACGAGAGGCTACACCTTC. Translating gives CASSLEGTRGYTF.

Many counts were recorded for this clonotype. The V call is TRBV27, the J call TRBJ1-5; D possibly corresponds to TRBD1 (6 bases). The CDR3 totals 15 residues. V lost 5 bases and J 5 bases, leaving 16 bases between the germline ends. From germline, CDR1 is MNHEY and CDR2 SMNVEV (reference sequence). CDR3 amino acids: CASSPWRGTYQPQHF. The CDR3 DNA reads TGTGCCAGCAGTCCCTGGAGAGGGACATATCAGCCCCAGCATTTT.